The sequence of this T cell receptor (beta chain) was determined in a study of blood T cell repertoires in COVID-19. The wider study: Collection of acute and convalescent COVID-19 samples took place in the United States, Italy and Spain.

In the authors' methods: Nucleated cell counts were estimated from reference gene primer amplification. Generated by immunoSEQ multiplex PCR, the TCRdb table keeps only in-frame clones and is missing some. V, J and clone size are those of that table, while D and trimming were read from the DNA. In the table there are roughly 250,000 clones, about 86% of which are singletons. Germline-derived CDR1 and CDR2 are SEHNR and FQNEAQ (reference sequence). V lost 6 bases, J lost 2 bases, and 8 bases stayed unmatched. CDR3 length equals 17 residues. The sequenced sample was peripheral blood. The clonotype comes from a woman between 55 and 75 years old with active or convalescent COVID-19. The chain joins TRBV7-9 to TRBJ2-1; 12 nucleotides agree with TRBD2. The CDR3 loop is CASRVLAGGRTYNEQFF. The DNA for the CDR3 is TGTGCCAGCAGGGTGCTAGCGGGGGGGAGAACCTACAATGAGCAGTTCTTC.